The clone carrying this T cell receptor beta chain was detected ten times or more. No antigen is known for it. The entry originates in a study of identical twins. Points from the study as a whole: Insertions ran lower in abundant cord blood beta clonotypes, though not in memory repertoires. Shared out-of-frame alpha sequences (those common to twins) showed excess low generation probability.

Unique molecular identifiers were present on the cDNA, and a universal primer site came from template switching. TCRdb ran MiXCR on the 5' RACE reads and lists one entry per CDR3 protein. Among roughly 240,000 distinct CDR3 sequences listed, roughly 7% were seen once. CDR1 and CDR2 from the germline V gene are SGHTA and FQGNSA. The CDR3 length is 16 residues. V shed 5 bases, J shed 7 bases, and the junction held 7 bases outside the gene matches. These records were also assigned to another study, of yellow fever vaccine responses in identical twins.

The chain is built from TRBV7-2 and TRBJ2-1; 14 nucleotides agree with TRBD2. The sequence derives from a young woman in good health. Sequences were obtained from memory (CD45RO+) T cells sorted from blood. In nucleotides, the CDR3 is TGTGCCAGCAGCACCCTGGGGACTAGCGGGAGTAATGAGCAGTTCTTC. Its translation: CASSTLGTSGSNEQFF.